The 8 T cell receptor beta chains presented below share a single source sample, sequenced in a study of blood T cells in healthy people across ages. The authors ran a second PCR of about 6 to 11 cycles using a sample-barcoded 5' primer and a J-beta primer mix. TCRdb reprocessed the 5' RACE reads via MiXCR and lists one record per CDR3 protein. Here the sample spans hundreds of thousands of distinct CDR3 sequences, about 43% being singletons. Sequencing was done on a sample of blood. These TCRs come from a man at least 80 years old in good health.

On this clonotype: A read error may produce the germline difference seen at one junction end. CDR3 bases: TGTGCCAGCAGCCCCCTAGCGGGAGCCACAGATATGCAGTATTTT. It is translated as CASSPLAGATDMQYF. The V call is TRBV7-3, the J call TRBJ2-3; 10 bases align to TRBD2. Germline lookup yields CDR1 SGHTA and CDR2 FQGTGA. The CDR3 has 15 residues.

A word on this clonotype: At one end, the junction sequence differs from germline, possibly due to a read error. V is TRBV5-1 and J is TRBJ2-1, with TRBD2 matching over 11 bases. CDR1 and CDR2 from the germline V gene are SGHRS and YFSETQ. The CDR3 has 15 residues. DNA of the CDR3: TGCGCCGGCAGCTTGGGACTAGCGGAAATCAATGAGCAGTTCTTC. Its translation: CAGSLGLAEINEQFF.

The rearrangement joins TRBV18 to TRBJ2-5; no clear D gene. Germline V gene data show CDR1 as KGHSH and CDR2 as LQKENI. Trimming removed 0 bases from V and 0 bases from J, with 14 bases in between. The CDR3 has 17 amino acids. The CDR3 protein is CASSPPGSRLYQETQYF. The CDR3 coding sequence is TGTGCCAGCTCACCACCGGGAAGTCGGTTGTACCAAGAGACCCAGTACTTC.

The gene calls are TRBV3-1 and TRBJ2-3; 9 bases map to TRBD2. CDR3 length equals 16 residues. After removal of 0 bases from V and 11 bases from J, the junction contained 12 bases not matched to a gene. CDR1 and CDR2 from the germline V gene are LGHDT and YNNKEL (reference sequence). Here the CDR3 reads CASSQDFLAGRYMQYF. CDR3 nucleotides: TGTGCCAGCAGCCAAGATTTTCTAGCGGGGAGGTATATGCAGTATTTT.

The chain employs TRBV4-2 and TRBJ2-7; D remains ambiguous. V lost 0 bases and J lost 5, with 8 bases in between. This CDR3 has 13 amino acids. CDR1 is LGHNA and CDR2 is YNFKEQ in the germline V gene. CDR3 nucleotide sequence: TGTGCCAGCAGCCAAGAAAATAGGAACGAGCAGTACTTC. Translation: CASSQENRNEQYF.

This clonotype was picked up many times. The chain employs TRBV6-2 or TRBV6-3 and TRBJ2-5; 7 bases map to TRBD1. Germline V CDR1 and CDR2: MNHEY, SVGEGT. This CDR3 spans 17 amino acids. V lost 5 bases, J lost 4 bases, and 16 bases stayed unmatched. Written as DNA, the CDR3 is TGTGCCAGCAGTACCAGACAGGGATCGGGCGACAGAGAGACCCAGTACTTC. Its protein is CASSTRQGSGDRETQYF.

This clonotype turned up a few times. The chain carries TRBV7-9 and TRBJ2-7, with unresolved D. Trimming took off 6 bases at V and 6 bases at J, with 15 bases between the two ends. This CDR3 is built from 13 residues. Germline CDR1 SEHNR, CDR2 FQNEAQ (reference sequence). The CDR3 spells CASSLVGPSEQYF. As DNA, the CDR3 is TGTGCCAGCAGTTTGGTAGGTCCGAGCGAGCAGTACTTC.

The chain recombines TRBV5-6 with TRBJ2-7; tentative D call: TRBD1 (5 bases). Per the germline V gene, CDR1 is SGHDT and CDR2 is YYEEEE. V was pared by 0 bases and J by 0 bases, with 13 bases between. CDR3 length equals 16 residues. The CDR3 DNA follows: TGTGCCAGCAGCTTGGTGGGCAGGGTCGGCTCCTACGAGCAGTACTTC. Protein: CASSLVGRVGSYEQYF.